This T cell receptor (beta chain) was identified during a study of T cells in Graves' hyperthyroidism and ophthalmopathy. Germline V lookup: CDR1 MNHEY, CDR2 SVGAGI. V lost 5 bases and J lost 5, with 18 bases in between. The CDR3 contains 15 residues. Study conclusions and caveats: Among thyroid clonotypes expanded above 0.001, most also appeared in blood.

This clonotype was counted between two and nine times. The antigen is not known. Researchers amplified the TCR beta CDR3 regions from RNA transcripts. During a first-round RT-PCR of the TCR CDR3, the HTBI primer set was used. A single record per CDR3 protein comes from TCRdb applying MiXCR to the multiplex PCR reads. The sample holds more than 550,000 distinct CDR3 sequences, about 45% seen once. The TCR was taken from an adult man with Graves' disease, either hyperthyroidism or ophthalmopathy (not recorded which). The chain employs TRBV6-5 and TRBJ1-1; maybe TRBD1 (5 bases). Sequencing input: peripheral blood or thyroid tissue (not recorded which). This CDR3 is CASSALAGGMTEAFF. The CDR3 nucleotides read TGTGCCAGCAGTGCTCTGGCTGGGGGAATGACTGAAGCTTTCTTT.